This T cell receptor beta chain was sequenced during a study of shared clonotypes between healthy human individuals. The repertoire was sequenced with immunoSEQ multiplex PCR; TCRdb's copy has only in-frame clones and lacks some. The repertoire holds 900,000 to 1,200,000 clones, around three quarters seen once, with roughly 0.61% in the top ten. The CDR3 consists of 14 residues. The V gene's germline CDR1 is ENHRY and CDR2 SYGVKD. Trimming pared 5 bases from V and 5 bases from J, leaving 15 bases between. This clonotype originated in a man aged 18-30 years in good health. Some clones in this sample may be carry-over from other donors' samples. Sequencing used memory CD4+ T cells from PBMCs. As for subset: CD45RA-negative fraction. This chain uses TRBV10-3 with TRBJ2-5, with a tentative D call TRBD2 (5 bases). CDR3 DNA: TGTGCCATCAGTCGCGACCTACGAGGGGAGACCCAGTACTTC. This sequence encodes CAISRDLRGETQYF.